Shown below are 28 T cell receptor beta chains from a single sample sequenced in a study of T-cell memory formation after mild COVID-19. TCRdb processed the 5' RACE reads anew with MiXCR; each CDR3 protein has one entry. The sample lists around 150,000 distinct CDR3 sequences; roughly 11% were seen once. Sequencing used PBMCs or a T cell subset sorted from them (not recorded which). The receptors shown here come from a young man who had mild COVID-19 (a few samples of this study predate the infection). Cell type and time point are not known.

The gene calls are TRBV20-1 and TRBJ1-5, with no clear D. The V gene's germline CDR1 is DFQATT and CDR2 SNEGSKA (reference sequence). The CDR3 has 12 amino acids. The ends were cut back, 7 bases at V and 0 bases at J, with 7 bases in the middle. This CDR3 reads CSGTDSNQPQHF. DNA for the CDR3: TGCAGTGGGACGGATAGCAATCAGCCCCAGCATTTT.

The CDR3 loop is CASSLFGGLGAQHF. CDR3 nucleotide sequence: TGTGCCAGCAGTTTGTTCGGGGGCCTAGGGGCCCAGCATTTT. The chain couples TRBV12-3 or TRBV12-4 to TRBJ1-5; D might be TRBD1 (6 bases). The CDR3 runs 14 residues. Trimming stripped 3 bases from V and 11 bases from J, with 17 bases between.

The J gene is TRBJ2-4, the V gene TRBV4-2, with 15 bases matching TRBD2. Germline trimming cut 4 bases from V and 0 bases from J; bases unmatched to any gene: 4. The CDR3 consists of 18 residues. The germline V gene encodes CDR1 LGHNA and CDR2 YNFKEQ. This chain's CDR3 is CASSPGLAGGRAKNIQYF. CDR3 bases: TGTGCCAGCAGCCCCGGACTAGCGGGGGGGAGAGCCAAAAACATTCAGTACTTC.

Regarding this clonotype: A much larger clone lies a single base off, so this may be a read error. This chain uses TRBV20-1 with TRBJ2-1, with TRBD1 identical over 9 bases. CDR1 is DFQATT and CDR2 is SNEGSKA in the germline V gene (reference sequence). The CDR3 sequence is 12 residues long. Here the CDR3 DNA reads TGCAGGGCCCGACAGGGGGTGGATGAGCAGTTCTTC. Translated: CRARQGVDEQFF.

This clonotype occurred once. The chain uses TRBV7-2 and TRBJ1-3; D might be TRBD1 (6 bases). Trimming stripped 4 bases from V and 0 bases from J, with 16 bases between. From germline, CDR1 is SGHTA and CDR2 FQGNSA. The CDR3 loop spans 17 amino acids. CDR3 in DNA: TGTGCCAGCAGCTACACCGGGACACCCTACTCTGGAAACACCATATATTTT. It codes for CASSYTGTPYSGNTIYF.

This rearrangement joins TRBV20-1 to TRBJ2-3; perhaps TRBD1 as D (6 bases). CDR1 and CDR2 from the germline V gene are DFQATT and SNEGSKA (reference sequence). There are 13 residues in the CDR3. CDR3 sequence reads: CRTNSGGTDTQYF. Written as DNA, the CDR3 is TGCAGGACGAACTCAGGGGGCACAGATACGCAGTATTTT.

This clonotype was observed at least ten times. V and J are TRBV20-1 and TRBJ2-7, with D unresolved. Trimming cost V 5 bases and J 1 base, with 15 bases left between them. Germline V gene sequence: CDR1 DFQATT, CDR2 SNEGSKA (reference sequence). The CDR3 runs 14 residues. CDR3 region: CSALGRSNSYEQYF. CDR3 DNA: TGCAGTGCTTTAGGACGGAGCAATTCCTACGAGCAGTACTTC.

This clonotype was seen a handful of times. The chain is built from TRBV7-6 and TRBJ1-1, with no clear D. V dropped 2 bases and J dropped 0 bases, with 7 bases sitting between them. The CDR3 has 14 residues. Germline V CDR1 and CDR2: SGHVS, FNYEAQ. The CDR3 sequence: CASSLQEMNTEAFF. The CDR3 DNA sequence: TGTGCCAGCAGCTTACAGGAGATGAACACTGAAGCTTTCTTT.

This CDR3 reads CASSRFREETQYF. The CDR3 bases are TGTGCCAGCAGCCGATTCAGAGAAGAGACCCAGTACTTC. The J gene is TRBJ2-5, the V gene TRBV7-9; D is ambiguous. Germline V gene data show CDR1 as SEHNR and CDR2 as FQNEAQ (reference sequence). Trimming shortened V by 5 bases and J by 3 bases, and 10 bases separated the two germline ends. CDR3 length equals 13 residues. Full variable domain (outside the CDR3, taken from reference TRBV7-9 and TRBJ2-5): DTGVSQNPRHKITKRGQNVTFRCDPISEHNRLYWYRQTLGQGPEFLTYFQNEAQLEKSRLLSDRFSAERPKGSFSTLEIQRTEQGDSAMYLCASSRFREETQYFGPGTRLLVL.

The gene calls are TRBV5-1 and TRBJ2-1; 8 positions match TRBD2. The CDR3 length is 14 residues. Germline trimming cut 2 bases from V and 7 bases from J; bases unmatched to any gene: 5. CDR1 is SGHRS and CDR2 is YFSETQ in the germline V gene. The CDR3 region is CASSFTGGPNEQFF. In DNA, the CDR3 is TGCGCCAGCAGCTTCACGGGGGGGCCAAATGAGCAGTTCTTC.

The genes are TRBV20-1 and TRBJ2-3; TRBD1 or TRBD2 may be the D gene (5 bases each). Trimming pared 7 bases from V and 4 bases from J, leaving 9 bases between. The CDR3 spans 11 residues. Germline lookup yields CDR1 DFQATT and CDR2 SNEGSKA (reference sequence). Here the CDR3 reads CSVGGSDTQYF. The CDR3, as DNA: TGCAGTGTTGGGGGTTCAGATACGCAGTATTTT.

This clonotype was seen ten or more times. The chain employs TRBV6-5 and TRBJ1-1; tentatively, D is TRBD1 (6 bases). The CDR3 has 13 amino acids. With 7 bases removed from V and 7 bases from J, the gap between germline ends came to 16 bases. Per the germline V gene, CDR1 is MNHEY and CDR2 is SVGAGI. The CDR3 DNA is TGTGCCAGCACCCGCTTTCTGGACAGTGAAGCTTTCTTT. Amino acid sequence: CASTRFLDSEAFF.

CDR3 DNA sequence: TGTGCCAGCAGCCAAGACGAGGGGGGAATCGGGGAGCTGTTTTTT. Amino acids: CASSQDEGGIGELFF. The gene calls are TRBV4-2 and TRBJ2-2; D might be TRBD1 or TRBD2, each matching 6 bases. The germline gives CDR1 LGHNA, CDR2 YNFKEQ. The length of the CDR3 is 15 residues. V was clipped by 0 bases and J by 7 bases, with 12 bases between them.

The sample holds many counts of this clonotype. The chain couples TRBV5-1 to TRBJ2-5, with 13 bases matching TRBD2. V lost 3 bases and J lost 8; bases outside the gene matches: 16. Germline CDR1 and CDR2: SGHRS and YFSETQ. This CDR3 contains 18 residues. The CDR3 DNA reads as TGCGCCAGCAGCTGGAGGACTAGCGGGGGACCCACGGGGGAAACCCAGTACTTC. Protein sequence: CASSWRTSGGPTGETQYF.

There are a few counts of this clonotype. The rearrangement uses TRBV7-2 and TRBJ2-3, with 7 bases fitting TRBD2. This CDR3 region has 17 residues. Trimming at V came to 1 base and at J to 0 bases, leaving 7 bases not matched to a gene. CDR1 and CDR2 (germline): SGHTA, FQGNSA. This chain's CDR3 is CASSLGRGRGSTDTQYF. The DNA for the CDR3 is TGTGCCAGCAGCTTAGGACGCGGGCGGGGGAGCACAGATACGCAGTATTTT.

In its sample, this clonotype was seen a few times. The chain combines TRBV12-3 or TRBV12-4 with TRBJ2-1, with a weak D call TRBD1 (6 bases). The CDR3 contains 15 residues. Deletions cut 1 base from V and 2 bases from J, with 9 bases between. The CDR3 loop is CASSLGQDTYNEQFF. DNA for the CDR3: TGTGCCAGCAGTTTAGGACAGGACACCTACAATGAGCAGTTCTTC.

There are a few counts of this clonotype. This chain links TRBV4-3 with TRBJ2-7, with 9 bases identical to TRBD1. With V trimmed by 3 bases and J by 1 base, 7 bases remained unmatched. Germline V CDR1 and CDR2: LGHNA, YSLEER. CDR3 length equals 16 residues. The CDR3 sequence is CASSHDSGTGSYEQYF. CDR3 in DNA: TGCGCCAGCAGCCACGACTCCGGGACAGGGTCCTACGAGCAGTACTTC.

This clonotype occurred many times. CDR3 bases: TGTGCCAGCTCACCCTTCGGGACAAGGCTCTACGAGCAGTACGTC. This translates into CASSPFGTRLYEQYV. The genes are TRBV18 and TRBJ2-7, with D possibly being TRBD1 (6 bases). Germline assignment: CDR1 KGHSH and CDR2 LQKENI. The CDR3 has 15 residues. Trimming pared 3 bases from V and 3 bases from J, leaving 15 bases between.

This clonotype was counted a few times. The chain carries TRBV12-3 or TRBV12-4 and TRBJ2-1; a possible D gene is TRBD2 (5 bases). There are 12 residues in the CDR3. Trimming left V 3 bases short and J 8 bases short, with 8 bases between. The CDR3: CASSLLAHEQFF. The DNA of the CDR3 is TGTGCCAGCAGTTTGCTAGCCCATGAGCAGTTCTTC.

The chain couples TRBV12-3 or TRBV12-4 to TRBJ1-1, with D perhaps matching TRBD1 (5 bases). V was trimmed by 4 bases and J by 1 base, leaving 10 bases between them. The CDR3 sequence is 14 residues long. CDR3 in amino acids: CASSSYDRNTEAFF. The CDR3 DNA is TGTGCCAGCAGTTCTTACGACAGGAACACTGAAGCTTTCTTT.

The chain employs TRBV7-9 and TRBJ2-5; D ambiguous. The V gene's germline CDR1 is SEHNR and CDR2 FQNEAQ (reference sequence). The CDR3 extends over 13 amino acids. The germline V and J ends were trimmed by 3 bases and 7 bases, with 12 bases remaining between them. CDR3 amino acids: CASSFGLVVTQYF. CDR3 nucleotides: TGTGCCAGCAGCTTCGGGCTAGTGGTGACCCAGTACTTC. Filled out from reference TRBV7-9 and TRBJ2-5, the complete variable domain reads DTGVSQNPRHKITKRGQNVTFRCDPISEHNRLYWYRQTLGQGPEFLTYFQNEAQLEKSRLLSDRFSAERPKGSFSTLEIQRTEQGDSAMYLCASSFGLVVTQYFGPGTRLLVL.

This chain connects TRBV12-3 or TRBV12-4 to TRBJ1-2, with 10 nucleotides matching TRBD1. V gave up 5 bases and J gave up 7 bases; unmatched junction bases: 10. The CDR3 runs 15 residues. For the CDR3, the DNA is TGTGCCAGCAGTATGCCGGGACAGGGGAATCGTGGCTACACCTTC. Amino acids: CASSMPGQGNRGYTF.

This clonotype was seen ten or more times. This rearrangement joins TRBV7-9 to TRBJ1-1, with 8 bases lining up with TRBD1. This CDR3 comprises 11 residues. Germline V lookup: CDR1 SEHNR, CDR2 FQNEAQ (reference sequence). Unmatched junction bases numbered 4, after V lost 5 bases and J lost 11 bases. CDR3 sequence (DNA): TGTGCCAGCAGCCCGGACAGGGACGCTTTCTTT. The encoded protein is CASSPDRDAFF.

The chain employs TRBV25-1 and TRBJ1-2, with D perhaps TRBD1 (5 bases). V lost 2 bases and J lost 6, with 10 bases in between. This CDR3 spans 13 amino acids. Germline lookup yields CDR1 MGHDK and CDR2 SYGVNS. The DNA of the CDR3 is TGTGCCAGCAGTGAAGCAGGGAGGGATGGCTACACCTTC. It is translated as CASSEAGRDGYTF.

The rearrangement links TRBV10-3 to TRBJ2-6; D remains ambiguous. The CDR3 loop spans 15 amino acids. Between the trimmed V and J ends, which lost 3 bases and 4 bases, there was a span of 10 bases. The germline gives CDR1 ENHRY, CDR2 SYGVKD. In nucleotides, the CDR3 is TGTGCCATCAGTGAATCCCCCCGAGGGGCCAACGTCCTGACTTTC. As protein: CAISESPRGANVLTF.

This clonotype was seen a few times. The rearrangement uses TRBV6-2 or TRBV6-3 and TRBJ1-5; D gene uncertain. The CDR3 has 13 residues. Germline V lookup: CDR1 MNHEY, CDR2 SVGEGT. Trimming took 4 bases from V and 7 from J, leaving 11 bases between them. The DNA for the CDR3 is TGTGCCAGCAGTTTAACCGCATCGCAGCCCCAGCATTTT. It is translated as CASSLTASQPQHF.

This clonotype came up a few times. The chain recombines TRBV7-3 with TRBJ2-1, with TRBD1 identical over 9 bases. The trim removed 1 base at V and 9 bases at J, leaving 13 bases unmatched. Germline CDR1 and CDR2: SGHTA and FQGTGA. The CDR3 loop spans 17 amino acids. CDR3 protein: CASSLKGRGQGSGEQFF. The DNA of the CDR3 is TGTGCCAGCAGCTTAAAGGGTAGGGGACAGGGTTCCGGTGAGCAGTTCTTC. The variable domain in full, with the rest retrieved from reference TRBV7-3 and TRBJ2-1, is GAGVSQTPSNKVTEKGKYVELRCDPISGHTALYWYRQSLGQGPEFLIYFQGTGAADDSGLPNDRFFAVRPEGSVSTLKIQRTERGDSAVYLCASSLKGRGQGSGEQFFGPGTRLTVL.

The genes are TRBV5-1 and TRBJ1-2; 10 bases match TRBD1. There are 15 residues in the CDR3. J gave up 0 bases and V 4 bases, and 3 bases lay outside the gene matches. From germline, CDR1 is SGHRS and CDR2 YFSETQ. CDR3 loop: CASSPGQGANYGYTF. The CDR3 nucleotides are TGCGCCAGCAGCCCCGGACAGGGGGCTAACTATGGCTACACCTTC.